Listed here are 20 T cell receptor beta chains from one sample, sequenced in a study of T cell changes during pregnancy in multiple sclerosis. Profiled with immunoSEQ multiplex PCR; TCRdb holds only in-frame clones, not every one. Of some 43,000 clones in the sample, about 90% are singletons; the top ten hold 9% to 10%. This sample comprised CD8+ T cells from peripheral blood mononuclear cells, obtained in the first trimester of pregnancy. The receptor set was obtained from a female donor with multiple sclerosis, enrolled in a pregnancy study.

This clone was counted a few times. V gene TRBV16 combines with J gene TRBJ2-7; D uncertain. Germline V lookup: CDR1 KGHSY, CDR2 FQNENV. The CDR3 is 13 amino acids. The V end lost 3 bases, the J end lost 0 bases, and 6 bases lay between the germline ends. CDR3 amino acids: CASSHYSSYEQYF. CDR3 bases: TGTGCCAGCAGCCATTACAGCTCCTACGAGCAGTACTTC.

V and J are TRBV9 and TRBJ2-3, with 9 bases lining up with TRBD2. The CDR3 loop spans 15 amino acids. With 4 bases clipped from V and 3 bases from J, the junction kept 6 bases outside the gene matches. Germline-derived CDR1 and CDR2 are SGDLS and YYNGEE. Here the CDR3 DNA reads TGTGCCAGCAGCAGTAGCGGGAGTGGTACAGATACGCAGTATTTT. This gives the protein CASSSSGSGTDTQYF. Based on the CDR3 plus reference TRBV9 and TRBJ2-3, the full variable domain is DSGVTQTPKHLITATGQRVTLRCSPRSGDLSVYWYQQSLDQGLQFLIQYYNGEERAKGNILERFSAQQFPDLHSELNLSSLELGDSALYFCASSSSGSGTDTQYFGPGTRLTVL.

V gene TRBV7-6 combines with J gene TRBJ2-7; 7 nucleotides align to TRBD2. The CDR3 loop spans 14 amino acids. Per the germline V gene, CDR1 is SGHVS and CDR2 is FNYEAQ. V trimming: 1 base; J trimming: 2 bases; junction bases outside the gene matches: 2. This CDR3 reads CASSLEGLTYEQYF. Here the CDR3 DNA reads TGTGCCAGCAGCTTAGAGGGACTAACCTACGAGCAGTACTTC.

This chain links TRBV4-1 with TRBJ1-2; weak D call: TRBD1 (5 bases). V lost 0 bases and J 6 bases, leaving 11 bases between the germline ends. Germline lookup yields CDR1 MGHRA and CDR2 YSYEKL. The CDR3 has 14 residues. CDR3 sequence (DNA): TGCGCCAGCAGCCAAGATGGGGCAGTGAATGGCTACACCTTC. This codes for CASSQDGAVNGYTF.

V usage is TRBV5-6 and J usage is TRBJ1-4; 10 positions agree with TRBD1. In germline, CDR1 is SGHDT, CDR2 YYEEEE. The CDR3 is 16 amino acids. Trimming took 4 bases from V and 2 from J; bases not matched to a gene: 5. CDR3 protein: CASSLGQGGTNEKLFF. CDR3 in DNA: TGTGCCAGCAGCCTTGGACAGGGGGGGACTAATGAAAAACTGTTTTTT. The whole variable domain, remainder taken from reference TRBV5-6 and TRBJ1-4, is DAGVTQSPTHLIKTRGQQVTLRCSPKSGHDTVSWYQQALGQGPQFIFQYYEEEERQRGNFPDRFSGHQFPNYSSELNVNALLLGDSALYLCASSLGQGGTNEKLFFGSGTQLSVL.

The rearrangement links TRBV30 to TRBJ2-7; maybe TRBD1 (5 bases). The CDR3 spans 12 residues. V lost 1 base to trimming and J lost 4 bases, with 8 bases between them. Per the germline V gene, CDR1 is GTSNPN and CDR2 is SVGIG (reference sequence). The CDR3 reads CAWSGQTYEQYF. CDR3 bases: TGTGCCTGGAGTGGACAGACTTACGAGCAGTACTTC.

The chain combines TRBV30 with TRBJ2-7, with 8 nucleotides matching TRBD1. J lost 3 bases, V lost 1 base, and 2 bases had no gene match. CDR3 size: 13 residues. Germline lookup yields CDR1 GTSNPN and CDR2 SVGIG (reference sequence). CDR3 sequence: CAWSAGTGYEQYF. Here the CDR3 DNA reads TGTGCCTGGAGTGCAGGGACAGGCTACGAGCAGTACTTC.

The chain carries TRBV5-1 and TRBJ1-1; no reliable D call. The ends were cut back, 3 bases at V and 0 bases at J, with 9 bases in the middle. Germline CDR1 is SGHRS and CDR2 is YFSETQ. This CDR3 is built from 14 residues. CDR3 DNA sequence: TGCGCCAGCAGCTCCGGAGGGATGAACACTGAAGCTTTCTTT. Translating it yields CASSSGGMNTEAFF.

The V call is TRBV6-4, the J call TRBJ1-2, with D perhaps TRBD1 (6 bases). The CDR3 has 15 residues. V was shortened by 0 bases and J by 2 bases, with 10 bases between the two germline ends. Germline V gene sequence: CDR1 MRHNA, CDR2 SNTAGT. CDR3 DNA: TGTGCCAGCAGTGACTCGAGGCAGGGGAACTATGGCTACACCTTC. As protein: CASSDSRQGNYGYTF.

The rearrangement links TRBV10-3 to TRBJ2-2, with D possibly TRBD2 on 5 matching bases. Trimming took 3 bases from V and 6 from J, leaving 8 bases between them. CDR1 and CDR2 (germline): ENHRY, SYGVKD. This CDR3 region has 13 residues. Here the CDR3 reads CAISEEGPGELFF. The CDR3 bases are TGTGCCATCAGTGAAGAGGGCCCCGGGGAGCTGTTTTTT.

V gene TRBV6-5 combines with J gene TRBJ2-1, with D possibly being TRBD2 (6 bases). This CDR3 contains 15 residues. Germline values: CDR1 MNHEY, CDR2 SVGAGI. V dropped 6 bases and J dropped 5 bases, with 17 bases sitting between them. In DNA form, the CDR3 reads TGTGCCAGCAGCACTACTTCGGGAGCTAACAATGAGCAGTTCTTC. Amino acid sequence: CASSTTSGANNEQFF.

The chain combines TRBV7-2 with TRBJ2-7; D is perhaps TRBD2 (5 bases). The CDR3 is made up of 15 amino acids. Trimming cost V 5 bases and J 2 bases, with 16 bases left between them. Looked up from germline, CDR1 is SGHTA and CDR2 is FQGNSA. The CDR3 here is CASSIAGTGTYEQYF. CDR3 coding DNA: TGTGCCAGCAGCATCGCCGGAACCGGGACCTACGAGCAGTACTTC.

The CDR3 nucleotides read TGTGCCAGCTCACCCCCAGGACAGGGCAGCAACAATGAGCAGTTCTTC. Translation: CASSPPGQGSNNEQFF. This rearrangement joins TRBV18 to TRBJ2-1, with 8 nucleotides matching TRBD1. The CDR3 contains 16 residues. The trim removed 3 bases at V and 5 bases at J, leaving 9 bases unmatched. Germline CDR1 and CDR2: KGHSH and LQKENI.

This chain uses TRBV6-1 with TRBJ1-6; D perhaps matches TRBD1 (5 bases). V was trimmed by 1 base and J by 0 bases, leaving 10 bases between them. Germline V gives CDR1 MNHNS, CDR2 SASEGT. This CDR3 spans 17 amino acids. The CDR3 bases are TGTGCCAGCAGTGAAGGGGGCCATCTCTCCTATAATTCACCCCTCCACTTT. Its protein is CASSEGGHLSYNSPLHF.

The chain combines TRBV5-5 with TRBJ2-7; a weak D match, TRBD1 (6 bases). Trimming pared 4 bases from V and 1 base from J, leaving 9 bases between. The CDR3 runs 13 residues. Germline CDR1 is SGHKS and CDR2 is YYEKEE (reference sequence). CDR3 residues: CASSRDISYEQYF. Here the CDR3 DNA reads TGTGCCAGCAGCCGGGACATATCCTACGAGCAGTACTTC.

This chain joins TRBV5-6 and TRBJ2-1; D is unresolved. V was pared by 0 bases and J by 7 bases, with 5 bases between. The CDR3 has 12 amino acids. CDR1 is SGHDT, CDR2 YYEEEE, per germline. CDR3 amino acids: CASSLGANEQFF. The CDR3 DNA reads TGTGCCAGCAGCTTGGGGGCGAATGAGCAGTTCTTC.

The V and J genes are TRBV4-1 and TRBJ2-7; D may be TRBD2 (7 bases). The CDR3 spans 19 residues. Trimming removed 0 bases from V and 2 bases from J, with 23 bases in between. CDR1 and CDR2 (germline): MGHRA, YSYEKL. CDR3 coding DNA: TGCGCCAGCAGCCAAGATACAGGGAGACTAGCTCCCCTCCCCTACGAGCAGTACTTC. It yields the protein CASSQDTGRLAPLPYEQYF.

The chain couples TRBV10-3 to TRBJ2-7, with D possibly TRBD1 on 6 matching bases. This CDR3 is built from 14 residues. The V gene's germline CDR1 is ENHRY and CDR2 SYGVKD. The V gene lost 10 bases and the J gene lost 2 bases, with 18 bases spanning the gap. CDR3 nucleotide sequence: TGTGCCACCGCAGGAGCAGGGGAAACCTACGAGCAGTACTTC. Its protein is CATAGAGETYEQYF.

The chain is built from TRBV7-9 and TRBJ2-7, with D uncertain. This CDR3 is built from 14 residues. V was shortened by 4 bases and J by 6 bases, with 16 bases between the two germline ends. The V gene's germline CDR1 is SEHNR and CDR2 FQNEAQ (reference sequence). The CDR3 here is CASSSLPNLIEQYF. CDR3 DNA sequence: TGTGCCAGCAGCTCCCTACCCAATCTAATCGAGCAGTACTTC.

This chain connects TRBV5-4 to TRBJ2-5; D gene ambiguous. V lost 0 bases and J lost 2, with 8 bases in between. The CDR3 loop spans 14 amino acids. Germline V gene sequence: CDR1 SGHNT, CDR2 YYREEE (reference sequence). The CDR3 sequence: CASSLVIAQETQYF. In DNA, the CDR3 is TGTGCCAGCAGCTTGGTTATAGCTCAAGAGACCCAGTACTTC. Full variable domain (rest looked up from reference TRBV5-4 and TRBJ2-5): ETGVTQSPTHLIKTRGQQVTLRCSSQSGHNTVSWYQQALGQGPQFIFQYYREEENGRGNFPPRFSGLQFPNYSSELNVNALELDDSALYLCASSLVIAQETQYFGPGTRLLVL.